The 20 T cell receptor beta chains given below trace back to one sample, sequenced in a study of T cells in localized non-small cell lung cancer (dated by TCRdb to about 2020). The library came from the immunoSEQ multiplex PCR assay. Held by TCRdb, this immuneACCESS table contains in-frame sequences only and omits some clones. Under half of the omission traces to an unresolved V gene where checked; the cause of the rest is unknown. Recorded for this sample are about 53,000 clones; roughly 88% of them occurred a single time. About 15% of the sample rests with the top ten. This material consisted of peripheral blood mononuclear cells, taken before any cancer treatment. The source of these receptors is a man aged 35 to 69 with stage III lung adenocarcinoma.

The genes are TRBV5-8 and TRBJ2-5, with 7 bases fitting TRBD2. The CDR3 is 15 residues long. Germline CDR1 and CDR2: SGHTS and YDEGEE. Losses at the gene ends were 4 bases for V and 5 bases for J; bases not matched to a gene: 11. Here the CDR3 reads CASSPATSLRETQYF. CDR3 DNA sequence: TGTGCCAGCAGCCCGGCGACTAGCCTAAGGGAGACCCAGTACTTC.

The chain is built from TRBV18 and TRBJ2-5; unclear D gene. Germline V gives CDR1 KGHSH, CDR2 LQKENI. This CDR3 contains 13 residues. V was pared by 4 bases and J by 2 bases, with 8 bases between. The CDR3 coding sequence is TGTGCCAGCTCACAGACGGAACAAGAGACCCAGTACTTC. The encoded protein is CASSQTEQETQYF.

CDR3 sequence (DNA): TGTGCCAGCTACCCTCAGGGGCAGAACACTGAAGCTTTCTTT. It specifies CASYPQGQNTEAFF. The chain links TRBV5-5 to TRBJ1-1; tentative D call: TRBD1 (6 bases). Trimming removed 7 bases from V and 1 base from J, with 14 bases in between. Germline CDR1 is SGHKS and CDR2 is YYEKEE (reference sequence). The CDR3 spans 14 residues.

This clone has only one observation. The rearrangement uses TRBV7-9 and TRBJ2-5; D is unresolved. Germline lookup yields CDR1 SEHNR and CDR2 FQNEAQ (reference sequence). This CDR3 is 14 amino acids long. Trimming took off 7 bases at V and 1 base at J, with 13 bases between the two ends. CDR3 amino acids: CASNLMGGQETQYF. CDR3 coding DNA: TGTGCCAGCAACCTGATGGGCGGCCAAGAGACCCAGTACTTC.

V usage is TRBV29-1 and J usage is TRBJ2-7; a possible D gene is TRBD1 (5 bases). The germline V gene encodes CDR1 SQVTM and CDR2 ANQGSEA. Trimming stripped 5 bases from V and 1 base from J, with 12 bases between. The CDR3 has 13 residues. CDR3 region: CSVYSTASYEQYF. In DNA, the CDR3 is TGCAGCGTTTACTCGACAGCTTCCTACGAGCAGTACTTC.

The chain links TRBV5-1 to TRBJ2-3; 7 positions match TRBD2. The CDR3 runs 16 residues. With 3 bases clipped from V and 4 bases from J, the junction kept 11 bases outside the gene matches. Germline assignment: CDR1 SGHRS and CDR2 YFSETQ. The CDR3 DNA follows: TGCGCCAGCAGCTCCCTTGGACTAGATTTTGCAGATACGCAGTATTTT. Protein: CASSSLGLDFADTQYF. The whole variable domain, filled in from reference TRBV5-1 and TRBJ2-3, reads KAGVTQTPRYLIKTRGQQVTLSCSPISGHRSVSWYQQTPGQGLQFLFEYFSETQRNKGNFPGRFSGRQFSNSRSEMNVSTLELGDSALYLCASSSLGLDFADTQYFGPGTRLTVL.

The chain is built from TRBV7-2 and TRBJ1-2, with 9 nucleotides matching TRBD1. The V and J ends lost 6 bases and 7 bases, in that order; junction bases with no gene match: 12. The CDR3 has 15 amino acids. CDR1 SGHTA and CDR2 FQGNSA come from the germline V gene. CDR3 sequence reads: CASRPRTGDEGGYTF. The CDR3 DNA reads TGTGCCAGCAGGCCCCGGACAGGGGATGAGGGTGGCTACACCTTC.

This chain uses TRBV6-1 with TRBJ1-2; D not certain. The CDR3 sequence is 11 residues long. In germline, CDR1 is MNHNS, CDR2 SASEGT. The ends were cut back, 4 bases at V and 7 bases at J, with 7 bases in the middle. CDR3 in amino acids: CASSVSFGYTF. In DNA, the CDR3 is TGTGCCAGCAGTGTAAGTTTTGGCTACACCTTC.

This clone was seen only once. The rearrangement uses TRBV7-3 and TRBJ1-1; D might be TRBD1 (6 bases). This CDR3 is 15 amino acids long. Trimming took 5 bases from V and 1 from J, leaving 14 bases between them. Germline CDR1 is SGHTA and CDR2 is FQGTGA. This chain's CDR3 is CASSMNGQRNTEAFF. The CDR3 DNA is TGTGCCAGCAGCATGAACGGACAGCGGAACACTGAAGCTTTCTTT.

This chain uses TRBV6-6 with TRBJ1-5; no firm D call. Germline lookup yields CDR1 MNHNY and CDR2 SVGAGI (reference sequence). V lost 6 bases to trimming and J lost 3 bases, with 9 bases between them. The CDR3 runs to 13 residues. The CDR3: CASRGRNNQPQHF. In DNA form, the CDR3 reads TGTGCCAGCAGAGGAAGGAACAATCAGCCCCAGCATTTT.

The V gene is TRBV13, the J gene TRBJ2-3; no clear D. CDR3 length: 15 residues. V dropped 5 bases and J dropped 0 bases, with 12 bases sitting between them. Germline lookup yields CDR1 PRHDT and CDR2 FYEKMQ (reference sequence). The CDR3, as DNA: TGTGCCAGCAGCCCCTACTGGACCAGCACAGATACGCAGTATTTT. Its protein is CASSPYWTSTDTQYF.

The CDR3 reads CASSVSGQGNSGANVLTF. The CDR3 region has the DNA TGTGCCAGCAGTGTATCGGGACAGGGAAACTCTGGGGCCAACGTCCTGACTTTC. The chain recombines TRBV2 with TRBJ2-6; 9 bases map to TRBD1. Germline values: CDR1 SNHLY, CDR2 FYNNEI. CDR3 length: 18 amino acids. The V gene end was trimmed by 4 bases and the J gene end by 0 bases; junction bases not matched to a gene: 7.

V and J are TRBV10-3 and TRBJ1-3, with D perhaps matching TRBD1 (5 bases). This CDR3 has 15 amino acids. V lost 6 bases to trimming and J lost 1 base, with 13 bases between them. CDR1 and CDR2 (germline): ENHRY, SYGVKD. CDR3 bases: TGTGCCATCAGGGATCCGACAGCTTCTGGAAACACCATATATTTT. It yields the protein CAIRDPTASGNTIYF.

The table lists this clone with a few counts. The J gene is TRBJ1-1, the V gene TRBV19, with D hard to call. Germline CDR1 LNHDA, CDR2 SQIVND (reference sequence). V lost 1 base and J 1 base, leaving 7 bases between the germline ends. The CDR3 runs 14 residues. CDR3 DNA: TGTGCCAGTAGTATAGTGGGAGCGAACACTGAAGCTTTCTTT. Translated, it gives CASSIVGANTEAFF.

This rearrangement joins TRBV10-1 to TRBJ2-7, with D perhaps TRBD1 (6 bases). V was trimmed by 5 bases and J by 2 bases, leaving 10 bases between them. From germline, CDR1 is WNHNN and CDR2 SYGVQD (reference sequence). The CDR3 sequence is 13 residues long. This CDR3 reads CASSRGIPYEQYF. The CDR3 nucleotides are TGCGCCAGCAGTAGGGGGATTCCCTACGAGCAGTACTTC.

This clone was seen a handful of times. The rearrangement uses TRBV6-5 and TRBJ1-1; unclear D gene. This CDR3 is 15 amino acids long. Germline assignment: CDR1 MNHEY and CDR2 SVGAGI. V lost 0 bases and J lost 1, with 9 bases in between. This CDR3 is CASSYSIGGNTEAFF. CDR3 sequence (DNA): TGTGCCAGCAGTTACTCGATCGGCGGGAACACTGAAGCTTTCTTT.

The V and J genes are TRBV11-3 and TRBJ2-1, with D possibly being TRBD2 (5 bases). V dropped 4 bases and J dropped 12 bases, with 16 bases sitting between them. Per germline, CDR1 SGHNT and CDR2 YENEEA. This CDR3 has 13 amino acids. CDR3 amino acids: CASSSDGGEGQFF. The CDR3 nucleotides read TGTGCCAGCAGCTCGGACGGAGGCGAAGGGCAGTTCTTC.

The V and J genes are TRBV4-2 and TRBJ2-7; the D gene is possibly TRBD1 (5 bases). Trimming took off 4 bases at V and 2 bases at J, with 15 bases between the two ends. Germline V lookup: CDR1 LGHNA, CDR2 YNFKEQ. The CDR3 runs 15 residues. Here the CDR3 reads CASSPETDSTYEQYF. For the CDR3, the DNA is TGTGCCAGCAGCCCGGAGACAGATTCCACCTACGAGCAGTACTTC.

For the CDR3, the DNA is TGTGCCACCGCGGGAGCAGGGGGCGAAGTCAATGAGCAGTTCTTC. Its protein is CATAGAGGEVNEQFF. This chain joins TRBV10-3 and TRBJ2-1, with TRBD1 as a possible D gene (8 bases). In germline, CDR1 is ENHRY, CDR2 SYGVKD. V was clipped by 10 bases and J by 6 bases, with 22 bases between them. This CDR3 region has 15 residues.

J is TRBJ1-1 and V is TRBV6-5; 9 bases map to TRBD1. V lost 6 bases, J lost 11 bases, and 10 bases stayed unmatched. CDR1 is MNHEY and CDR2 is SVGAGI in the germline V gene. CDR3 length: 13 residues. The CDR3 protein is CASSPGQGGWAFF. Here the CDR3 DNA reads TGTGCCAGCAGCCCGGGACAGGGTGGTTGGGCTTTCTTT.